The following is a T cell receptor beta chain sequence with its context. Assay used: immunoSEQ multiplex PCR; TCRdb lists only in-frame clones, some missing. In the table there are about 350,000 clones, 85% to 90% of which are singletons. This sample is part of a study of blood T cell repertoires in COVID-19. The length of the CDR3 is 16 residues. Germline V lookup: CDR1 KGHSH, CDR2 LQKENI. V was clipped by 1 base and J by 0 bases, with 10 bases between them. The sequencing sample was made of PBMCs or T cells enriched from blood (not recorded which). The gene calls are TRBV18 and TRBJ1-5; a weak D match, TRBD1 (6 bases). The TCR comes from a woman aged 30 to 39 who had been exposed to COVID-19. The CDR3 sequence is CASSPLQGNSNQPQHF. The CDR3 coding sequence is TGTGCCAGCTCACCACTGCAGGGGAATAGCAATCAGCCCCAGCATTTT. The variable domain in full, completed from reference TRBV18 and TRBJ1-5, reads NAGVMQNPRHLVRRRGQEARLRCSPMKGHSHVYWYRQLPEEGLKFMVYLQKENIIDESGMPKERFSAEFPKEGPSILRIQQVVRGDSAAYFCASSPLQGNSNQPQHFGDGTRLSIL.